What follows describes a single T cell receptor beta chain. Its antigen is unknown. The source of the sample is a study of cytomegalovirus exposure and HLA in healthy donors. Looking at the study overall: An early release of data contained approximately 80 million unique TCRs, which came from HLA-typed donors.

The study, taken as a whole, reports: Investigators reported under 200 TCR beta chains as tied to cytomegalovirus. A later analysis, which compared TCR beta chains of equal frequency, found the HLA-associated ones more clonally expanded. 87-base-pair reads could not separate some V segments, including TRBV6-2 and TRBV6-3.

V was clipped by 3 bases and J by 6 bases, with 15 bases between them. In germline, CDR1 is LNHDA, CDR2 SQIVND (reference sequence). The CDR3 length is 15 residues. PCR involved 60 Vbeta and 13 Jbeta primers. The method was immunoSEQ multiplex PCR; TCRdb's version includes in-frame clones alone and lacks a portion of them. The sample gives roughly 150,000 clones, about 85% of which show up once; about 2.5% is in the top ten. The chain has TRBV19 and TRBJ1-5; D uncertain. Sequencing used PBMCs. This clonotype was obtained from a man younger than 45 in good health and CMV-seropositive. The CDR3 DNA sequence: TGTGCCAGTAGTATTGGCTCTCGCAATGGTCAGCCCCAGCATTTT. Its translation is CASSIGSRNGQPQHF. Looking up the rest from reference TRBV19 and TRBJ1-5 gives the full variable domain: DGGITQSPKYLFRKEGQNVTLSCEQNLNHDAMYWYRQDPGQGLRLIYYSQIVNDFQKGDIAEGYSVSREKKESFPLTVTSAQKNPTAFYLCASSIGSRNGQPQHFGDGTRLSIL.